These 30 T cell receptor beta chains were all obtained from the same sample, sequenced in a study of T-cell memory formation after mild COVID-19. TCRdb recomputed calls from the 5' RACE reads with MiXCR, one row per CDR3 protein. The table shows 400,000 to 500,000 distinct CDR3 sequences, with roughly 20% occurring only once. The sample taken for sequencing was PBMCs or a T cell subset sorted from them (not recorded which). The source is an adult woman who had mild COVID-19 (a few samples of this study predate the infection). Cell type and time point are not known.

This clonotype has just a few counts. This chain links TRBV4-2 with TRBJ1-4, with 7 bases fitting TRBD1. CDR3 length: 17 amino acids. CDR1 is LGHNA, CDR2 YNFKEQ, per germline. The J segment lost 5 bases and the V segment lost 4 bases, leaving 13 bases of the junction unmatched. In DNA form, the CDR3 reads TGTGCCAGCAGCCTTCCCGGAGGGGGCGTAAGGAATGAAAAACTGTTTTTT. Its protein is CASSLPGGGVRNEKLFF.

This clonotype was detected a few times. This chain uses TRBV23-1 with TRBJ2-1; TRBD1 is a possible D gene (6 bases). TRBV23-1 is filed as an ORF, its function uncertain. The CDR3 has 17 residues. Trimming pared 0 bases from V and 6 bases from J, leaving 18 bases between. The CDR3 bases are TGCGCCAGCAGTCAATCCCGAGTGGGTCAAGGGGGCAATGAGCAGTTCTTC. Protein: CASSQSRVGQGGNEQFF.

This sequence joins TRBV19 and TRBJ1-1, with D perhaps TRBD1 (6 bases). Per germline, CDR1 LNHDA and CDR2 SQIVND (reference sequence). The CDR3 has 14 amino acids. V was pared by 7 bases and J by 2 bases, with 14 bases between. The CDR3 sequence is CASTQRGGNTEAFF. The CDR3 bases are TGTGCCAGTACCCAAAGGGGGGGAAACACTGAAGCTTTCTTT.

This rearrangement joins TRBV4-1 to TRBJ2-3, with a tentative D call TRBD2 (6 bases). CDR1 and CDR2 from the germline V gene are MGHRA and YSYEKL. V lost 0 bases, J lost 0 bases, and 13 bases lay in between. This CDR3 contains 17 residues. The CDR3 nucleotides are TGCGCCAGCAGCCAAGATAGGGCGGGAACTAGCACAGATACGCAGTATTTT. The encoded protein is CASSQDRAGTSTDTQYF.

The chain is built from TRBV6-2 or TRBV6-3 and TRBJ2-7; D may be TRBD2 (6 bases). CDR3 length: 10 amino acids. CDR1 and CDR2 (germline): MNHEY, SVGEGT. The germline V and J ends were trimmed by 8 bases and 6 bases, with 8 bases remaining between them. This CDR3 reads CASGLSEQYF. In DNA, the CDR3 is TGTGCCAGCGGACTATCCGAGCAGTACTTC.

The gene calls are TRBV20-1 and TRBJ1-5, with unresolved D. The CDR3 has 15 amino acids. Trimming pared 3 bases from V and 4 bases from J, leaving 16 bases between. Germline CDR1 DFQATT, CDR2 SNEGSKA (reference sequence). CDR3: CSARGDMGENQPQHF. CDR3 bases: TGCAGTGCTAGGGGCGATATGGGTGAGAATCAGCCCCAGCATTTT.

The chain uses TRBV5-1 and TRBJ2-7; 10 bases line up with TRBD2. The CDR3 loop spans 14 amino acids. V was clipped by 4 bases and J by 6 bases; unmatched bases: 7. The germline V gene encodes CDR1 SGHRS and CDR2 YFSETQ. CDR3 sequence: CASSLPGTSVEQYF. DNA of the CDR3: TGCGCCAGCAGCCTCCCCGGGACTAGCGTCGAGCAGTACTTC.

The chain uses TRBV12-3 or TRBV12-4 and TRBJ2-3, with 7 bases identical to TRBD1. J lost 6 bases, V lost 6 bases, and 3 bases had no gene match. CDR3 size: 12 residues. The CDR3 region has the DNA TGTGCCAGCAGGGCACAGGGGGATACGCAGTATTTT. Its protein is CASRAQGDTQYF.

This clonotype was recorded a few times. V usage is TRBV7-2 and J usage is TRBJ2-3; no reliable D call. Germline V gene sequence: CDR1 SGHTA, CDR2 FQGNSA. The CDR3 spans 16 residues. The V and J ends lost 1 base and 0 bases respectively, with 11 bases between them. In DNA, the CDR3 is TGTGCCAGCAGCTTAGGAGTGATTGGAAGCACAGATACGCAGTATTTT. Protein sequence: CASSLGVIGSTDTQYF.

This sequence joins TRBV27 and TRBJ1-4; D ambiguous. This CDR3 spans 13 amino acids. V shed 9 bases and J shed 4 bases, with 12 bases lying between them. The germline V gene has CDR1 MNHEY and CDR2 SMNVEV (reference sequence). The CDR3 protein is CASSARSNEKLFF. CDR3 DNA: TGTGCCAGTAGCGCCCGGAGTAATGAAAAACTGTTTTTT.

The V gene is TRBV12-3 or TRBV12-4, the J gene TRBJ2-4; 12 bases are shared with TRBD1. This CDR3 spans 19 amino acids. With V trimmed by 1 base and J by 1 base, 8 bases remained unmatched. CDR3 in DNA: TGTGCCAGCAGTTTAGAGGGGACAGGGGGCGCGTCGGCCAAAAACATTCAGTACTTC. Translated: CASSLEGTGGASAKNIQYF.

The gene calls are TRBV11-1 and TRBJ2-5; 11 bases are a match to TRBD2. Germline CDR1 and CDR2: SGHAT and FQDESV (reference sequence). The CDR3 consists of 15 residues. V was pared by 3 bases and J by 5 bases, with 5 bases of the junction left unmatched. DNA for the CDR3: TGTGCCAGCAGCTTTCACACTAGCGGGAGTGAGACCCAGTACTTC. This translates into CASSFHTSGSETQYF.

This rearrangement joins TRBV4-2 to TRBJ2-7, with TRBD1 identical over 8 bases. The junction had 9 bases not matched to a gene; V was cut back by 3 bases and J by 2 bases. This CDR3 contains 16 residues. Germline CDR1 reads LGHNA; CDR2 reads YNFKEQ. The CDR3 DNA reads TGTGCCAGCAGCCAGAGAAGCGCGACAGGGGCCTACGAGCAGTACTTC. This translates into CASSQRSATGAYEQYF.

In its sample, this clonotype was seen a few times. V and J are TRBV4-3 and TRBJ2-3, with 11 positions matching TRBD2. J was trimmed by 2 bases and V by 3 bases; bases with no gene match: 4. Germline CDR1 and CDR2: LGHNA and YSLEER. The CDR3 runs 16 residues. The chain's CDR3 is CASSQVGLAATDTQYF. As DNA, the CDR3 is TGCGCCAGCAGCCAGGTGGGACTAGCGGCCACAGATACGCAGTATTTT.

This clonotype was picked up a small number of times. The rearrangement links TRBV27 to TRBJ2-7; 9 nucleotides align to TRBD2. The CDR3 totals 15 residues. Germline V gene sequence: CDR1 MNHEY, CDR2 SMNVEV (reference sequence). V lost 2 bases to trimming and J lost 1 base; unmatched junction nucleotides: 3. CDR3 DNA sequence: TGTGCCAGCAGTTTAGCGGGAGGGGTTTCCTACGAGCAGTACTTC. It encodes CASSLAGGVSYEQYF.

This clonotype was counted between two and nine times. J is TRBJ2-5 and V is TRBV18; no clear D. The germline CDR1 and CDR2 sequences are KGHSH and LQKENI. V gave up 2 bases and J gave up 4 bases, with 8 bases separating them. This CDR3 is built from 13 residues. CDR3 loop: CASSPGVAETQYF. The CDR3, as DNA: TGTGCCAGCTCACCAGGGGTCGCAGAGACCCAGTACTTC.

V gene TRBV18 combines with J gene TRBJ2-7; TRBD1 agrees at 9 bases. The CDR3 totals 14 residues. V shed 0 bases and J 6 bases; nucleotides not matched to a gene: 3. Looked up from germline, CDR1 is KGHSH and CDR2 is LQKENI. CDR3 residues: CASSPPGTGTEQYF. CDR3 nucleotides: TGTGCCAGCTCACCACCGGGGACAGGGACCGAGCAGTACTTC.

This clonotype was observed a handful of times. The chain is built from TRBV12-3 or TRBV12-4 and TRBJ1-5; D is possibly TRBD1 (6 bases). The CDR3 consists of 14 residues. Between the trimmed V and J ends, which lost 7 bases and 4 bases, there was a span of 14 bases. The CDR3 bases are TGTGCCAGCACGATGACAGGTAGTAATCAGCCCCAGCATTTT. It is translated as CASTMTGSNQPQHF.

The V gene is TRBV20-1, the J gene TRBJ2-1; TRBD2 aligns across 8 bases. Germline loops: CDR1 DFQATT, CDR2 SNEGSKA (reference sequence). This CDR3 is 15 amino acids long. Trimming removed 4 bases from V and 5 bases from J; junction bases left unmatched: 10. CDR3 in amino acids: CSATKPGLGDNEQFF. CDR3 DNA sequence: TGCAGTGCTACGAAACCGGGACTAGGCGACAATGAGCAGTTCTTC.

This clonotype was counted only a few times. The chain couples TRBV4-1 to TRBJ1-2, with a tentative D call TRBD1 (5 bases). Trimming left V 4 bases short and J 5 bases short, with 11 bases between. CDR1 is MGHRA and CDR2 is YSYEKL in the germline V gene. There are 13 residues in the CDR3. CDR3 DNA sequence: TGCGCCAGCAGCCCGCCGGGACGTTATGGCTACACCTTC. This translates into CASSPPGRYGYTF.

This sequence joins TRBV9 and TRBJ2-5; D possibly corresponds to TRBD2 (7 bases). Deletions cut 0 bases from V and 2 bases from J, with 17 bases between. CDR1 is SGDLS, CDR2 YYNGEE, per germline. The CDR3 is 17 amino acids. The CDR3 DNA follows: TGTGCCAGCAGCGTAGATGGGGGGGCTGTGGGACAAGAGACCCAGTACTTC. This sequence encodes CASSVDGGAVGQETQYF.

This clonotype was counted only a few times. The rearrangement uses TRBV24-1 and TRBJ2-7; the D gene is possibly TRBD1 (5 bases). With 1 base removed from V and 6 bases from J, the gap between germline ends came to 9 bases. Germline CDR1 reads KGHDR; CDR2 reads SFDVKD. This CDR3 has 13 residues. The CDR3 reads CATSDFDSPEQYF. The DNA of the CDR3 is TGTGCCACCAGTGATTTTGACAGCCCCGAGCAGTACTTC.

This clonotype has only a few counts. CDR3: CSARSHGGPGTEAFF. The CDR3 DNA sequence: TGCAGTGCTAGATCCCATGGGGGGCCAGGCACTGAAGCTTTCTTT. The genes are TRBV20-1 and TRBJ1-1; TRBD1 is a possible D gene (6 bases). With 2 bases removed from V and 4 bases from J, the gap between germline ends came to 17 bases. This CDR3 is 15 amino acids long. The germline gives CDR1 DFQATT, CDR2 SNEGSKA (reference sequence).

This sequence joins TRBV6-2 or TRBV6-3 and TRBJ1-2, with D tentatively TRBD1 (6 bases). V was pared by 4 bases and J by 3 bases, with 18 bases between. Germline CDR1 MNHEY, CDR2 SVGEGT. The CDR3 has 16 amino acids. CDR3 sequence reads: CASSSRPGDGDYGYTF. DNA for the CDR3: TGTGCCAGCAGTTCGCGGCCAGGGGATGGGGACTATGGCTACACCTTC.

This clonotype was recorded a few times. This sequence joins TRBV27 and TRBJ1-2, with TRBD1 as a possible D gene (6 bases). Trimming removed 3 bases at V and 9 bases at J, with 23 bases between. The CDR3 has 16 amino acids. From germline, CDR1 is MNHEY and CDR2 SMNVEV (reference sequence). CDR3: CASSLQTGRRLSSYTF. In nucleotides, the CDR3 is TGTGCCAGCAGTTTGCAAACAGGGAGACGACTATCGAGCTACACCTTC.

This chain connects TRBV24-1 to TRBJ1-1; D is uncertain. V lost 5 bases to trimming and J lost 2 bases, with 14 bases between them. This CDR3 spans 15 amino acids. CDR1 and CDR2 (germline): KGHDR, SFDVKD. CDR3 loop: CATSANSLSNTEAFF. CDR3 DNA sequence: TGTGCCACCAGTGCAAACAGTCTCTCAAACACTGAAGCTTTCTTT.

V gene TRBV20-1 combines with J gene TRBJ2-6, with D unclear. CDR3 length: 15 residues. The V gene's germline CDR1 is DFQATT and CDR2 SNEGSKA (reference sequence). V lost 0 bases and J 0 bases, leaving 6 bases between the germline ends. CDR3 loop: CSARETASGANVLTF. CDR3 in DNA: TGCAGTGCTAGAGAGACGGCCTCTGGGGCCAACGTCCTGACTTTC.

The gene calls are TRBV20-1 and TRBJ2-5, with 11 bases matching TRBD1. The CDR3 covers 15 residues. Germline V gives CDR1 DFQATT, CDR2 SNEGSKA (reference sequence). The trim removed 1 base at V and 3 bases at J, leaving 4 bases unmatched. The CDR3 coding sequence is TGCAGTGCTAGAGGGACAGGGGGCAGGGAAGAGACCCAGTACTTC. This codes for CSARGTGGREETQYF.

This clonotype was found a few times. V is TRBV12-3 or TRBV12-4 and J is TRBJ2-7, with D hard to call. This CDR3 has 13 amino acids. Trimming removed 1 base from V and 5 bases from J, with 9 bases in between. The DNA of the CDR3 is TGTGCCAGCAGTTTAGAGGCAAGACACGAGCAGTACTTC. Translated, it gives CASSLEARHEQYF.

Remarks on this clonotype: This clone may be a read error of a much larger clone one base away. This sequence joins TRBV7-8 and TRBJ2-1; D gene unclear. Germline CDR1 SGHVS, CDR2 FQNEAQ. Trimming cost V 0 bases and J 8 bases, with 2 bases left between them. This CDR3 is built from 11 residues. The CDR3 coding sequence is TGTGCCAGCAGCTTAGCCCATGAGCAGTTCTTC. Translation gives CASSLAHEQFF.